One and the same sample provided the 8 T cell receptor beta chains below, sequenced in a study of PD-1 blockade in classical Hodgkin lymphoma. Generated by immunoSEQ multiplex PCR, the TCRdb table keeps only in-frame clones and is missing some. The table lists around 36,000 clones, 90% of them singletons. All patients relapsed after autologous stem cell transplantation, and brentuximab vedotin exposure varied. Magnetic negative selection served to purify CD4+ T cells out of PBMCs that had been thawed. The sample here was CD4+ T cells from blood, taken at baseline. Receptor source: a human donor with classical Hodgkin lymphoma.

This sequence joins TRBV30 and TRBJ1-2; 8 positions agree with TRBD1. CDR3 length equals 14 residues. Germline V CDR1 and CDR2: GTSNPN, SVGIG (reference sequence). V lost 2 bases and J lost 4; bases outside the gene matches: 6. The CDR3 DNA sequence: TGTGCCTGGAGTACCTCCGGGACAGGCTATGGCTACACCTTC. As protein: CAWSTSGTGYGYTF.

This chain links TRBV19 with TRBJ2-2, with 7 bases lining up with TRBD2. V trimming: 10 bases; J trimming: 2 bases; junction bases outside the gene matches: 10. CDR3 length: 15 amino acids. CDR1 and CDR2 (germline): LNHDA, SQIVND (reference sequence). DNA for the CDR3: TGTGCCACCACCACGAGGGGACTAAACACCGGGGAGCTGTTTTTT. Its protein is CATTTRGLNTGELFF.

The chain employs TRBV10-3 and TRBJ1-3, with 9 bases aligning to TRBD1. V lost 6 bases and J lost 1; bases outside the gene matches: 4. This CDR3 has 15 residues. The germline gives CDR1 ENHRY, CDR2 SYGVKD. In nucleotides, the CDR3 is TGTGCCATCAGCTTACAGGGGGCTTCTGGAAACACCATATATTTT. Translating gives CAISLQGASGNTIYF.

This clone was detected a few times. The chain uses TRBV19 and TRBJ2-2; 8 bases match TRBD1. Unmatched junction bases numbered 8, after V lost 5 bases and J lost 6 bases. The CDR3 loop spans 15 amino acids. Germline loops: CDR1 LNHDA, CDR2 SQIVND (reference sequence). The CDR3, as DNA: TGTGCCAGTAGTCCCAGACAGGGGATCCCCGGGGAGCTGTTTTTT. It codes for CASSPRQGIPGELFF.

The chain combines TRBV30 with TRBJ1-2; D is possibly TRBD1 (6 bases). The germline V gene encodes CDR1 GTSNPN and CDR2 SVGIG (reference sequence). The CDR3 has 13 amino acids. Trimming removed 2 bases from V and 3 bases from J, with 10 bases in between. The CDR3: CAWSNREDYGYTF. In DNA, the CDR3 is TGTGCCTGGAGTAACAGGGAGGACTATGGCTACACCTTC.

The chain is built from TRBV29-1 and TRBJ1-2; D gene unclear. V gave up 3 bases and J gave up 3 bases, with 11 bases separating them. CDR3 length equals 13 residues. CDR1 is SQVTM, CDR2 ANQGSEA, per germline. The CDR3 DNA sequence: TGCAGCGTTGACTCCGGCGGCTACTATGGCTACACCTTC. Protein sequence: CSVDSGGYYGYTF.

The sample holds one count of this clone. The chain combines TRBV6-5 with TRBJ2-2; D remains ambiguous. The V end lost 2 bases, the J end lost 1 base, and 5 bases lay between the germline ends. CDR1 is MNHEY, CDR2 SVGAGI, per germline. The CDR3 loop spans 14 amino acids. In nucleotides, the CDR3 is TGTGCCAGCAGTTACACCTGGAACACCGGGGAGCTGTTTTTT. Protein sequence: CASSYTWNTGELFF.

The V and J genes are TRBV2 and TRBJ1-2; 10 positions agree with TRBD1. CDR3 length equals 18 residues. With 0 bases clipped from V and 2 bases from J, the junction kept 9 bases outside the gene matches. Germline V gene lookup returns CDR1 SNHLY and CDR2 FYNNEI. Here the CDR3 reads CASSEAGVRQGANYGYTF. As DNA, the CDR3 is TGTGCCAGCAGTGAAGCGGGGGTGCGACAGGGGGCCAACTATGGCTACACCTTC.